This T cell receptor (beta chain) is from a study of cytotoxic CD8 clonotypes in ibrutinib-treated CLL. Overall study context: Recorded responses included about 25 partial and 2 complete; following median roughly 68 months, roughly 15 stayed remitted and roughly twelve progressed.

The CDR3 is 11 residues long. Germline V gives CDR1 MDHEN, CDR2 SYDVKM. Trimming pared 5 bases from V and 6 bases from J, leaving 6 bases between. General study results and limits: Private clonotypes, not public ones, expanded at ibrutinib response.

Sequencing sought depths of 1 in 200,000 to 1 in 1 million T cells. Profiled with immunoSEQ multiplex PCR; TCRdb holds only in-frame clones, not every one. The sample carries 110,000 to 150,000 clones, approximately 90% recorded once. This clone was picked up one time. The antigen is undetermined. Distinct nucleotide sequences in the sample also encode this CDR3. The sample in question was PBMCs, obtained after 12 months of ibrutinib treatment. The sequence came from a human donor with chronic lymphocytic leukemia. The chain has TRBV28 and TRBJ2-3, with a possible D match to TRBD1 (5 bases). The CDR3 is CASSPGDTQYF. The CDR3 DNA follows: TGTGCCAGCAGTCCAGGGGATACGCAGTATTTT.